Listed here are 30 T cell receptor beta chains from one sample, sequenced in a study of OX40 agonist ivuxolimab in advanced cancers. Sequencing was performed with immunoSEQ multiplex PCR; in TCRdb, only in-frame clones are kept and a portion is missing. The sample includes some 98,000 clones, 91% of them seen just once. The sample here was CD4+ or CD8+ T cells sorted from blood, taken in a trial of the OX40 agonist ivuxolimab. The receptors originated from an adult with an advanced solid tumor such as melanoma, head and neck, liver or kidney cancer.

The chain links TRBV19 to TRBJ1-2; weak D call: TRBD1 (5 bases). The germline CDR1 and CDR2 sequences are LNHDA and SQIVND (reference sequence). Trimming removed 7 bases from V and 6 bases from J, with 18 bases in between. CDR3 length: 14 amino acids. The CDR3 bases are TGTGCCAGTAAGGGACTCGGGGAAAGAGATGGCTACACCTTC. Protein product: CASKGLGERDGYTF.

CDR3 protein: CASSVQSSYNEQFF. CDR3 nucleotides: TGTGCCAGCAGCGTCCAGAGCTCCTACAATGAGCAGTTCTTC. J is TRBJ2-1 and V is TRBV9, with unresolved D. The germline CDR1 and CDR2 sequences are SGDLS and YYNGEE. CDR3 length: 14 amino acids. V was cut by 2 bases and J by 0 bases, with 6 bases left in between. Variable domain in full (rest from reference TRBV9 and TRBJ2-1): DSGVTQTPKHLITATGQRVTLRCSPRSGDLSVYWYQQSLDQGLQFLIQYYNGEERAKGNILERFSAQQFPDLHSELNLSSLELGDSALYFCASSVQSSYNEQFFGPGTRLTVL.

This rearrangement joins TRBV6-1 to TRBJ2-1; D is ambiguous. The germline CDR1 and CDR2 sequences are MNHNS and SASEGT. V was cut by 2 bases and J by 9 bases, with 11 bases left in between. CDR3 length: 13 amino acids. CDR3 DNA sequence: TGTGCCAGCAGTGAACTCGTCGGGCTTGAGCAGTTCTTC. Its translation is CASSELVGLEQFF.

This sequence joins TRBV18 and TRBJ2-1, with 7 bases that match TRBD1. This CDR3 is 12 amino acids long. After removal of 6 bases from V and 6 bases from J, the junction contained 2 bases not matched to a gene. Germline lookup yields CDR1 KGHSH and CDR2 LQKENI. The CDR3, as DNA: TGTGCCAGCTCCCAGGGGGTCAATGAGCAGTTCTTC. It is translated as CASSQGVNEQFF.

This clone was observed once. The chain carries TRBV9 and TRBJ2-2, with 11 bases aligning to TRBD2. Germline V lookup: CDR1 SGDLS, CDR2 YYNGEE. The CDR3 is made up of 16 amino acids. V shed 1 base and J 6 bases; nucleotides not matched to a gene: 5. The CDR3 here is CASSVTSGSVPGELFF. The CDR3 bases are TGTGCCAGCAGCGTAACTAGCGGGAGTGTTCCCGGGGAGCTGTTTTTT.

The V call is TRBV5-6, the J call TRBJ1-2; TRBD1 aligns across 11 bases. The CDR3 runs 13 residues. V shed 3 bases, J shed 7 bases, and the junction held 2 bases outside the gene matches. CDR1 is SGHDT and CDR2 is YYEEEE in the germline V gene. The CDR3 here is CASSWDRGGGYTF. Written as DNA, the CDR3 is TGTGCCAGCAGCTGGGACAGGGGGGGTGGCTACACCTTC.

This chain joins TRBV5-1 and TRBJ1-5; TRBD1 might be the D (5 bases). The CDR3 is 18 amino acids. Trimming took 0 bases from V and 1 from J, leaving 17 bases between them. CDR1 and CDR2 from the germline V gene are SGHRS and YFSETQ. In nucleotides, the CDR3 is TGCGCCAGCAGCTTGGGGAGTTATAACGGGGGAAGCAATCAGCCCCAGCATTTT. As protein: CASSLGSYNGGSNQPQHF.

This sequence joins TRBV7-2 and TRBJ2-2; a possible D gene is TRBD2 (6 bases). There are 14 residues in the CDR3. Between the trimmed V and J ends, which lost 5 bases and 8 bases, there was a span of 15 bases. The germline gives CDR1 SGHTA, CDR2 FQGNSA. The CDR3 here is CASSPFRLAGELFF. The CDR3 nucleotides are TGTGCCAGCAGCCCCTTCAGGCTAGCGGGGGAGCTGTTTTTT.

The rearrangement uses TRBV15 and TRBJ2-1; the match to TRBD2 covers 10 bases. V lost 2 bases to trimming and J lost 8 bases; unmatched junction nucleotides: 9. The germline gives CDR1 LNHNV, CDR2 YYDKDF (reference sequence). The CDR3 spans 16 residues. Here the CDR3 reads CATSRYPSGSSDEQFF. CDR3 nucleotide sequence: TGTGCCACCAGCAGATACCCTAGCGGGAGCAGCGATGAGCAGTTCTTC.

V usage is TRBV7-2 and J usage is TRBJ2-5; D may be TRBD1 (6 bases). The J call may be incorrect, as the DNA end agrees better with TRBJ2-7. The germline V gene has CDR1 SGHTA and CDR2 FQGNSA. CDR3 size: 13 residues. CDR3 region: CASSLVVGGEQYF. Written as DNA, the CDR3 is TGTGCCAGCAGCTTAGTCGTAGGGGGCGAGCAGTACTTC.

The rearrangement links TRBV5-1 to TRBJ2-1, with D maybe TRBD2 (5 bases). V was trimmed by 0 bases and J by 6 bases, leaving 10 bases between them. Per the germline V gene, CDR1 is SGHRS and CDR2 is YFSETQ. The CDR3 length is 14 residues. In DNA form, the CDR3 reads TGCGCCAGCAGCTTGGGTAGCGTTTCCAATGAGCAGTTCTTC. As protein: CASSLGSVSNEQFF.

The V and J genes are TRBV19 and TRBJ2-3; D might be TRBD1 (6 bases). Germline values: CDR1 LNHDA, CDR2 SQIVND (reference sequence). This CDR3 comprises 13 residues. V shed 9 bases and J shed 1 base, with 11 bases lying between them. CDR3 region: CASSHRGTDTQYF. CDR3 sequence (DNA): TGTGCCAGCAGTCACAGGGGCACAGATACGCAGTATTTT. The whole variable domain, filled in from reference TRBV19 and TRBJ2-3, reads DGGITQSPKYLFRKEGQNVTLSCEQNLNHDAMYWYRQDPGQGLRLIYYSQIVNDFQKGDIAEGYSVSREKKESFPLTVTSAQKNPTAFYLCASSHRGTDTQYFGPGTRLTVL.

The chain joins TRBV28 to TRBJ2-3, with 10 bases lining up with TRBD1. J gave up 7 bases and V 2 bases, and 6 bases lay outside the gene matches. In germline, CDR1 is MDHEN, CDR2 SYDVKM. The CDR3 runs to 15 residues. The CDR3 loop is CASSLKGQGTNTQYF. The CDR3 region has the DNA TGTGCCAGCAGTTTAAAGGGACAGGGGACGAATACGCAGTATTTT.

This chain joins TRBV9 and TRBJ1-2; D gene uncertain. Germline V lookup: CDR1 SGDLS, CDR2 YYNGEE. The CDR3 is 12 amino acids. V dropped 0 bases and J dropped 7 bases, with 7 bases sitting between them. For the CDR3, the DNA is TGTGCCAGCAGCGTAGGTGGTGGTGGCTACACCTTC. It codes for CASSVGGGGYTF.

The table lists this clone with a count of one. The V gene is TRBV11-2, the J gene TRBJ2-2, with 7 bases fitting TRBD2. Germline V gene data show CDR1 as SGHAT and CDR2 as FQNNGV. V lost 3 bases and J lost 6; bases outside the gene matches: 7. The CDR3 consists of 15 residues. The CDR3 protein is CASSLVASGAGELFF. In DNA, the CDR3 is TGTGCCAGCAGCTTGGTGGCTAGCGGTGCCGGGGAGCTGTTTTTT.

V and J are TRBV4-2 and TRBJ1-2; TRBD1 might be the D (5 bases). Germline loops: CDR1 LGHNA, CDR2 YNFKEQ. The V and J ends lost 3 bases and 2 bases respectively, with 7 bases between them. This CDR3 contains 13 residues. CDR3 amino acids: CASSQAGNYGYTF. CDR3 bases: TGTGCCAGCAGCCAGGCAGGGAACTATGGCTACACCTTC.

CDR3 protein: CSVVDRDTDTQYF. CDR3 bases: TGCAGCGTTGTAGACAGGGATACAGATACGCAGTATTTT. V gene TRBV29-1 combines with J gene TRBJ2-3; 7 bases line up with TRBD1. CDR1 is SQVTM and CDR2 is ANQGSEA in the germline V gene. V was pared by 4 bases and J by 3 bases, with 4 bases of the junction left unmatched. The CDR3 has 13 amino acids.

The chain combines TRBV11-3 with TRBJ2-2, with D unresolved. Germline CDR1 is SGHNT and CDR2 is YENEEA. Trimming removed 1 base from V and 0 bases from J, with 9 bases in between. This CDR3 spans 16 amino acids. The CDR3, as DNA: TGTGCCAGCAGCTTAGGGGGTATAGCGAACACCGGGGAGCTGTTTTTT. Translated, it gives CASSLGGIANTGELFF.

The rearrangement joins TRBV14 to TRBJ2-7; D is undetermined. Germline CDR1 is SGHDN and CDR2 is FVKESK. Trimming took 4 bases from V and 6 from J, leaving 16 bases between them. This CDR3 is built from 14 residues. The CDR3 sequence: CASSLPGLQLEQYF. CDR3 bases: TGTGCCAGCAGCCTTCCCGGGCTCCAACTCGAGCAGTACTTC.

The genes are TRBV4-2 and TRBJ2-1; 8 nucleotides align to TRBD2. CDR3 length: 16 amino acids. Germline V gene lookup returns CDR1 LGHNA and CDR2 YNFKEQ. V trimming: 1 base; J trimming: 2 bases; junction bases outside the gene matches: 4. This CDR3 reads CASSQGDSGAYNEQFF. CDR3 DNA: TGTGCCAGCAGCCAAGGGGATAGCGGGGCCTACAATGAGCAGTTCTTC.

The rearrangement links TRBV7-2 to TRBJ2-3; a weak D match, TRBD2 (6 bases). Trimming left V 2 bases short and J 3 bases short, with 12 bases between. Germline V lookup: CDR1 SGHTA, CDR2 FQGNSA. The CDR3 spans 15 residues. The CDR3 reads CASSLMVAETDTQYF. Written as DNA, the CDR3 is TGTGCCAGCAGCTTAATGGTAGCGGAGACAGATACGCAGTATTTT.

The chain recombines TRBV28 with TRBJ2-1; TRBD1 aligns across 9 bases. Germline-derived CDR1 and CDR2 are MDHEN and SYDVKM. This CDR3 spans 15 amino acids. Unmatched junction bases numbered 8, after V lost 7 bases and J lost 4 bases. The CDR3, as DNA: TGTGCCAGCACCCTTGACAGGGGGGGATACAATGAGCAGTTCTTC. Its translation: CASTLDRGGYNEQFF. Together with reference TRBV28 and TRBJ2-1, the CDR3 gives the full variable domain: DVKVTQSSRYLVKRTGEKVFLECVQDMDHENMFWYRQDPGLGLRLIYFSYDVKMKEKGDIPEGYSVSREKKERFSLILESASTNQTSMYLCASTLDRGGYNEQFFGPGTRLTVL.

This clone was recorded once. The gene calls are TRBV5-1 and TRBJ2-2, with 7 bases aligning to TRBD1. Unmatched junction bases numbered 9, after V lost 2 bases and J lost 8 bases. The CDR3 extends over 15 amino acids. Germline V lookup: CDR1 SGHRS, CDR2 YFSETQ. CDR3 in DNA: TGCGCCAGCAGCTTCTCCGGACAGGCGCTGGGGGAGCTGTTTTTT. Protein sequence: CASSFSGQALGELFF. The full variable domain, rest sourced from reference TRBV5-1 and TRBJ2-2, is KAGVTQTPRYLIKTRGQQVTLSCSPISGHRSVSWYQQTPGQGLQFLFEYFSETQRNKGNFPGRFSGRQFSNSRSEMNVSTLELGDSALYLCASSFSGQALGELFFGEGSRLTVL.

This rearrangement joins TRBV6-6 to TRBJ2-2, with D maybe TRBD1 (6 bases). The CDR3 consists of 13 residues. The V gene's germline CDR1 is MNHNY and CDR2 SVGAGI (reference sequence). The V and J ends lost 5 bases and 5 bases respectively, with 9 bases between them. In DNA form, the CDR3 reads TGTGCCAGCAGTCCTGGGACAACCGGGGAGCTGTTTTTT. This encodes CASSPGTTGELFF.

V is TRBV18 and J is TRBJ2-3, with 8 bases matching TRBD2. The V and J ends lost 4 bases and 0 bases, in that order; junction bases with no gene match: 12. There are 18 residues in the CDR3. Germline V gene lookup returns CDR1 KGHSH and CDR2 LQKENI. CDR3 amino acids: CASSQIAGRTTSTDTQYF. The CDR3 bases are TGTGCCAGCTCACAGATAGCGGGGAGGACTACTAGCACAGATACGCAGTATTTT. The full variable domain, in which reference TRBV18 and TRBJ2-3 provide the parts outside the CDR3, is NAGVMQNPRHLVRRRGQEARLRCSPMKGHSHVYWYRQLPEEGLKFMVYLQKENIIDESGMPKERFSAEFPKEGPSILRIQQVVRGDSAAYFCASSQIAGRTTSTDTQYFGPGTRLTVL.

The CDR3 bases are TGTGCCAGCAGTCCCGGCCTAGGGGGGTACTCTGGAAACACCATATATTTT. Translation gives CASSPGLGGYSGNTIYF. The V call is TRBV27, the J call TRBJ1-3; TRBD1 might be the D (6 bases). The germline CDR1 and CDR2 sequences are MNHEY and SMNVEV (reference sequence). Deletions cut 5 bases from V and 0 bases from J, with 17 bases between. The CDR3 runs to 17 residues.

The chain joins TRBV2 to TRBJ1-2; TRBD1 might be the D (6 bases). Germline CDR1 SNHLY, CDR2 FYNNEI. This CDR3 is built from 13 residues. V shed 4 bases and J shed 2 bases, with 8 bases lying between them. The DNA for the CDR3 is TGTGCCAGCAGTGTAACAGGGAACTATGGCTACACCTTC. Amino acid sequence: CASSVTGNYGYTF.

This rearrangement joins TRBV15 to TRBJ2-7, with 8 bases lining up with TRBD2. CDR3 size: 15 residues. Unmatched junction bases numbered 3, after V lost 1 base and J lost 1 base. The germline V gene encodes CDR1 LNHNV and CDR2 YYDKDF (reference sequence). The CDR3 DNA is TGTGCCACCAGCAGAGGTAGCGGGAAATCCTACGAGCAGTACTTC. Its translation is CATSRGSGKSYEQYF. The whole variable domain, filled in from reference TRBV15 and TRBJ2-7, reads DAMVIQNPRYQVTQFGKPVTLSCSQTLNHNVMYWYQQKSSQAPKLLFHYYDKDFNNEADTPDNFQSRRPNTSFCFLDIRSPGLGDTAMYLCATSRGSGKSYEQYFGPGTRLTVT.

This chain joins TRBV5-1 and TRBJ2-6; 7 bases agree with TRBD1. After removal of 4 bases from V and 3 bases from J, the junction contained 10 bases not matched to a gene. The CDR3 totals 17 residues. CDR1 is SGHRS, CDR2 YFSETQ, per germline. The CDR3 reads CASSPSTTGFGANVLTF. CDR3 nucleotide sequence: TGCGCCAGCAGCCCCAGCACGACAGGGTTTGGGGCCAACGTCCTGACTTTC.

The chain recombines TRBV18 with TRBJ2-3, with 8 bases that match TRBD1. V shed 2 bases, J shed 3 bases, and the junction held 4 bases outside the gene matches. The germline CDR1 and CDR2 sequences are KGHSH and LQKENI. The CDR3 covers 15 residues. The chain's CDR3 is CASSPGTGITDTQYF. The CDR3 coding sequence is TGTGCCAGCTCACCAGGGACAGGAATTACAGATACGCAGTATTTT.